This paragraph covers one T cell receptor (beta chain) sequence. Its target is unknown. TCRdb keeps only in-frame clones here, not all; method: immunoSEQ multiplex PCR. This sample carries roughly 660,000 clones, about 92% of them seen once, and the ten largest clones take about a third. The data belong to a study of shared clonotypes between healthy human individuals. The study's findings and limits: Relative to clonotypes present in all four donors, those not shared had lower generation probabilities. With several donors compared, approximately 5% of naive CD4 clonotypes were shared.

CDR1 is SGHVS, CDR2 FQNEAQ, per germline. The CDR3 totals 18 residues. V shed 0 bases and J 3 bases; nucleotides not matched to a gene: 11. The chain combines TRBV7-8 with TRBJ2-3; the match to TRBD2 covers 8 bases. The origin of this receptor is a man between 18 and 35 years old in good health. Some clones in this sample may be carry-over from other donors' samples. Sequenced sample: memory CD8+ T cells from PBMCs. Subset: CD45RO+ cells pooled with CCR7-negative TemRA cells. The CDR3 region has the DNA TGTGCCAGCAGCTTAGCGGTTTTGGTTTTAGCGGGGACAGATACGCAGTATTTT. Translation gives CASSLAVLVLAGTDTQYF.